The table lists the clone carrying this T cell receptor (beta chain) with many counts. Its cognate antigen is unknown. The CDR3 runs to 15 residues. Per germline, CDR1 SGHKS and CDR2 YYEKEE (reference sequence). V trimming: 0 bases; J trimming: 4 bases; junction bases outside the gene matches: 4. The record originates from a study of T cell repertoires in cytomegalovirus infection. Study details: Indications came from public TCR beta signatures; they pointed to CMV infection and to a matching HLA type. Study findings and constraints: The response measured ex vivo was dominated by TCR beta clonotypes (HLA-C-restricted and CMV-specific). Carriers of CMV and the relevant HLA type were discriminated by public TCR beta frequency.

TCRdb passed the reads through MiXCR, listing each CDR3 protein once. The repertoire holds 20,000 or so distinct CDR3 sequences, about 23% seen once, with roughly nine tenths in the top ten. The chain joins TRBV5-5 to TRBJ1-2, with 9 bases aligning to TRBD1. Sequencing was performed on CD8+ T cells from cultured PBMCs, taken from culture after CMV antigen stimulation. This sequence originates from a human donor in good health (CMV status not recorded). Some clones in this sample may be carry-over from other donors' samples. As DNA, the CDR3 is TGTGCCAGCAGCTTGGAGGGACAGGGACCCTATGGCTACACCTTC. This translates into CASSLEGQGPYGYTF.